This passage covers 25 T cell receptor beta chains from one sample sequenced in a study of shared clonotypes between healthy human individuals. Libraries were prepared by immunoSEQ multiplex PCR; TCRdb keeps only in-frame clonotypes and omits some of them. The repertoire has a few million clones, more than 80% of them found once; the top ten carry roughly 0.14%. Sequenced sample: naive CD4+ T cells sorted from blood. Indicated subset: CD45RA+ positively selected. These receptor sequences come from a man younger than 35 in good health.

V is TRBV6-5 and J is TRBJ2-7; 11 nucleotides line up with TRBD2. This CDR3 is 16 amino acids long. Germline V lookup: CDR1 MNHEY, CDR2 SVGAGI. Losses at the gene ends were 4 bases for V and 4 bases for J; bases not matched to a gene: 9. The CDR3 reads CASSSYRTSGRYEQYF. CDR3 coding DNA: TGTGCCAGCAGTTCTTACCGGACTAGCGGGCGTTACGAGCAGTACTTC.

V usage is TRBV30 and J usage is TRBJ2-7; 8 bases line up with TRBD1. The V gene's germline CDR1 is GTSNPN and CDR2 SVGIG (reference sequence). The junction had 6 bases not matched to a gene; V was cut back by 8 bases and J by 0 bases. The CDR3 consists of 13 residues. CDR3 sequence reads: CAMDRASSYEQYF. The CDR3 region has the DNA TGTGCCATGGACAGGGCGAGCTCCTACGAGCAGTACTTC.

The rearrangement uses TRBV7-2 and TRBJ2-3, with 8 bases matching TRBD1. J was trimmed by 1 base and V by 5 bases; bases with no gene match: 5. Germline V gene data show CDR1 as SGHTA and CDR2 as FQGNSA. CDR3 length: 15 residues. The CDR3 region is CASSKQGQGTDTQYF. CDR3 in DNA: TGTGCCAGCAGCAAGCAGGGACAGGGCACAGATACGCAGTATTTT. Full variable domain (remainder filled in from reference TRBV7-2 and TRBJ2-3): GAGVSQSPSNKVTEKGKDVELRCDPISGHTALYWYRQSLGQGLEFLIYFQGNSAPDKSGLPSDRFSAERTGGSVSTLTIQRTQQEDSAVYLCASSKQGQGTDTQYFGPGTRLTVL.

CDR3 region: CASSGLRDGPGELFF. The CDR3, as DNA: TGTGCCAGCAGTGGGTTGCGGGACGGGCCCGGGGAGCTGTTTTTT. V is TRBV2 and J is TRBJ2-2; maybe TRBD2 (6 bases). CDR3 size: 15 residues. Per the germline V gene, CDR1 is SNHLY and CDR2 is FYNNEI. The germline V and J ends were trimmed by 4 bases and 6 bases, with 15 bases remaining between them.

This chain uses TRBV7-8 with TRBJ2-1, with D possibly being TRBD1 (5 bases). Trimming left V 4 bases short and J 2 bases short, with 15 bases between. Germline V gene sequence: CDR1 SGHVS, CDR2 FQNEAQ. The CDR3 extends over 16 amino acids. CDR3: CASSYRRDIAYNEQFF. Here the CDR3 DNA reads TGTGCCAGCAGCTATCGCAGGGATATCGCCTACAATGAGCAGTTCTTC.

The rearrangement uses TRBV4-1 and TRBJ1-5; D is possibly TRBD1 (5 bases). The V gene's germline CDR1 is MGHRA and CDR2 YSYEKL. V shed 0 bases and J shed 4 bases, with 13 bases lying between them. The CDR3 contains 16 residues. This CDR3 is CASSQDWGRENQPQHF. For the CDR3, the DNA is TGCGCCAGCAGCCAAGATTGGGGGAGGGAAAATCAGCCCCAGCATTTT.

The genes are TRBV5-1 and TRBJ2-3; TRBD2 matches at 7 bases. V was pared by 3 bases and J by 6 bases, with 19 bases of the junction left unmatched. Germline assignment: CDR1 SGHRS and CDR2 YFSETQ. The CDR3 is 18 residues long. The CDR3 DNA sequence: TGCGCCAGCAGCTCCGTCCGAGGGAGCGGGACGGTGGGGGATACGCAGTATTTT. It yields the protein CASSSVRGSGTVGDTQYF.

The chain employs TRBV5-1 and TRBJ2-7; no definite D call. Trimming pared 2 bases from V and 2 bases from J, leaving 11 bases between. There are 14 residues in the CDR3. Germline CDR1 and CDR2: SGHRS and YFSETQ. For the CDR3, the DNA is TGCGCCAGCAGCTTCCCGGAGAAAACCTACGAGCAGTACTTC. This gives the protein CASSFPEKTYEQYF.

The rearrangement links TRBV10-2 to TRBJ2-1; 7 nucleotides match TRBD2. CDR1 and CDR2 from the germline V gene are WSHSY and SAAADI. Trimming removed 0 bases from V and 9 bases from J; junction bases left unmatched: 5. This CDR3 is 14 amino acids long. The CDR3: CASSESGRGGEQFF. The CDR3 nucleotides are TGCGCCAGCAGTGAGTCGGGGAGGGGTGGTGAGCAGTTCTTC.

V gene TRBV19 combines with J gene TRBJ2-5; 8 bases agree with TRBD2. Per germline, CDR1 LNHDA and CDR2 SQIVND (reference sequence). V dropped 3 bases and J dropped 2; count of bases not matched to a gene: 8. The CDR3 extends over 16 amino acids. CDR3 loop: CASSMTVLAAQETQYF. The CDR3 DNA sequence: TGTGCCAGTAGTATGACGGTACTAGCGGCTCAAGAGACCCAGTACTTC.

The rearrangement joins TRBV5-1 to TRBJ2-3, with D possibly TRBD2 on 6 matching bases. The CDR3 contains 15 residues. Between the trimmed V and J ends, which lost 0 bases and 5 bases, there was a span of 13 bases. Germline V gene data show CDR1 as SGHRS and CDR2 as YFSETQ. The CDR3 loop reads CASSLAGVLRDTQYF. As DNA, the CDR3 is TGCGCCAGCAGCTTGGCGGGGGTCTTAAGAGATACGCAGTATTTT. Full variable domain (remainder filled in from reference TRBV5-1 and TRBJ2-3): KAGVTQTPRYLIKTRGQQVTLSCSPISGHRSVSWYQQTPGQGLQFLFEYFSETQRNKGNFPGRFSGRQFSNSRSEMNVSTLELGDSALYLCASSLAGVLRDTQYFGPGTRLTVL.

The chain is built from TRBV7-8 and TRBJ2-5, with TRBD2 matching over 11 bases. Germline V gene lookup returns CDR1 SGHVS and CDR2 FQNEAQ. The ends lost 5 bases at V and 2 bases at J; junction bases unmatched: 7. This CDR3 is 16 amino acids long. As DNA, the CDR3 is TGTGCCAGCAGCCCACACGGACTAGCGGGTCAAGAGACCCAGTACTTC. It yields the protein CASSPHGLAGQETQYF.

This clone was counted a single time. The rearrangement links TRBV7-9 to TRBJ2-1; D not certain. The V end was cut by 2 bases, the J end by 5 bases, with 4 bases between. The CDR3 has 12 amino acids. Per the germline V gene, CDR1 is SEHNR and CDR2 is FQNEAQ (reference sequence). The CDR3 nucleotides are TGTGCCAGCAGCTTACGGGACAATGAGCAGTTCTTC. This gives the protein CASSLRDNEQFF.

The chain combines TRBV6-5 with TRBJ2-3; D may be TRBD1 (6 bases). V lost 5 bases and J 6 bases, leaving 12 bases between the germline ends. CDR3 length: 13 amino acids. Germline V gene data show CDR1 as MNHEY and CDR2 as SVGAGI. This chain's CDR3 is CASSVPGVDTQYF. In DNA form, the CDR3 reads TGTGCCAGCAGTGTTCCAGGGGTGGATACGCAGTATTTT.

This clone was counted between two and nine times. The chain recombines TRBV6-5 with TRBJ1-5; D uncertain. The CDR3 extends over 13 amino acids. Per the germline V gene, CDR1 is MNHEY and CDR2 is SVGAGI. V was cut by 0 bases and J by 5 bases, with 5 bases left in between. CDR3 nucleotides: TGTGCCAGCAGTTACTCGGGATATCAGCCCCAGCATTTT. Translating it yields CASSYSGYQPQHF.

V gene TRBV25-1 combines with J gene TRBJ1-6; the D gene is possibly TRBD1 (5 bases). Between the trimmed V and J ends, which lost 5 bases and 10 bases, there was a span of 15 bases. There are 14 residues in the CDR3. CDR1 is MGHDK, CDR2 SYGVNS, per germline. CDR3 nucleotides: TGTGCCAGCAGTTCAACCCAGGGTTGGTCACCCCTCCACTTT. This sequence encodes CASSSTQGWSPLHF.

The chain recombines TRBV27 with TRBJ1-3; 9 nucleotides align to TRBD1. Germline V gene data show CDR1 as MNHEY and CDR2 as SMNVEV (reference sequence). CDR3 length equals 17 residues. Trimming at V came to 3 bases and at J to 0 bases, leaving 6 bases not matched to a gene. The CDR3 region is CASSLTGGTSSGNTIYF. The DNA of the CDR3 is TGTGCCAGCAGTTTGACAGGGGGGACCAGCTCTGGAAACACCATATATTTT.

This chain connects TRBV10-3 to TRBJ1-1; a possible D gene is TRBD1 (6 bases). The CDR3 sequence is 14 residues long. CDR1 and CDR2 from the germline V gene are ENHRY and SYGVKD. V shed 6 bases and J shed 1 base, with 12 bases lying between them. CDR3 in DNA: TGTGCCATCAGCCGGACAGAGGGGAACACTGAAGCTTTCTTT. As protein: CAISRTEGNTEAFF.

A word on this clone: Other DNA sequences in this specimen translate into the identical CDR3. This chain uses TRBV29-1 with TRBJ2-7; no firm D call. Germline V gene sequence: CDR1 SQVTM, CDR2 ANQGSEA. Trimming removed 2 bases from V and 4 bases from J, with 6 bases in between. The CDR3 sequence is 11 residues long. The CDR3 protein is CSVEYSYEQYF. The CDR3 DNA reads TGCAGCGTTGAATACAGTTACGAGCAGTACTTC.

The V call is TRBV2, the J call TRBJ2-2; a possible D gene is TRBD2 (6 bases). V lost 6 bases and J 5 bases, leaving 16 bases between the germline ends. In germline, CDR1 is SNHLY, CDR2 FYNNEI. The CDR3 length is 15 residues. Here the CDR3 reads CASRGDWVGTGELFF. In DNA form, the CDR3 reads TGTGCCAGCAGGGGGGACTGGGTCGGGACCGGGGAGCTGTTTTTT.

This sequence joins TRBV13 and TRBJ1-5, with 8 bases lining up with TRBD1. Germline V gives CDR1 PRHDT, CDR2 FYEKMQ (reference sequence). The CDR3 length is 16 residues. V was pared by 4 bases and J by 6 bases, with 11 bases of the junction left unmatched. CDR3 in DNA: TGTGCCAGCAGCTCAGAGGACAGGGCGTGCGGTCAGCCCCAGCATTTT. As protein: CASSSEDRACGQPQHF. Combining the CDR3 with reference TRBV13 and TRBJ1-5 gives the whole variable domain AAGVIQSPRHLIKEKRETATLKCYPIPRHDTVYWYQQGPGQDPQFLISFYEKMQSDKGSIPDRFSAQQFSDYHSELNMSSLELGDSALYFCASSSEDRACGQPQHFGDGTRLSIL.

The chain is built from TRBV7-2 and TRBJ2-3; D not certain. V lost 8 bases, J lost 4 bases, and 16 bases lay in between. Germline values: CDR1 SGHTA, CDR2 FQGNSA. The length of the CDR3 is 14 residues. This chain's CDR3 is CASGVSSSPDTQYF. The CDR3, as DNA: TGTGCCAGCGGGGTCAGCAGCAGCCCAGATACGCAGTATTTT.

The chain recombines TRBV25-1 with TRBJ2-1, with 9 bases fitting TRBD2. Unmatched junction bases numbered 4, after V lost 3 bases and J lost 1 base. The germline V gene has CDR1 MGHDK and CDR2 SYGVNS. This CDR3 has 16 residues. The CDR3: CASSDPLAGSYNEQFF. The CDR3 nucleotides read TGTGCCAGCAGTGACCCCCTAGCGGGATCCTACAATGAGCAGTTCTTC. Full variable domain (missing parts from reference TRBV25-1 and TRBJ2-1): EADIYQTPRYLVIGTGKKITLECSQTMGHDKMYWYQQDPGMELHLIHYSYGVNSTEKGDLSSESTVSRIRTEHFPLTLESARPSHTSQYLCASSDPLAGSYNEQFFGPGTRLTVL.

This clone was counted only a few times. The V gene is TRBV11-2, the J gene TRBJ2-2; no reliable D call. CDR3 length: 15 residues. Germline lookup yields CDR1 SGHAT and CDR2 FQNNGV. V was clipped by 1 base and J by 4 bases, with 10 bases between them. This CDR3 reads CASSLVQSFTGELFF. The CDR3 DNA sequence: TGTGCCAGCAGCTTAGTTCAGAGCTTCACCGGGGAGCTGTTTTTT.

The chain employs TRBV20-1 and TRBJ2-1; D is perhaps TRBD2 (5 bases). Germline CDR1 is DFQATT and CDR2 is SNEGSKA (reference sequence). V dropped 8 bases and J dropped 5 bases, with 7 bases sitting between them. This CDR3 spans 10 amino acids. CDR3 DNA sequence: TGCAGTCCGAGGGACAATGAGCAGTTCTTC. This codes for CSPRDNEQFF.